This note documents a single T cell receptor (beta chain) sequence. This sample stems from a study of long-term antiretroviral therapy in people with HIV. The CDR3 consists of 12 residues. Germline CDR1 MNHNS, CDR2 SASEGT. V lost 4 bases and J lost 2, with 6 bases in between. Investigators performed immunoSEQ version v3.0 at survey level. Repertoires were generated with immunoSEQ multiplex PCR, while TCRdb's copy carries only in-frame clones and drops some. In the table there are approximately 12,000 clones, about 89% of which are singletons. This chain links TRBV6-1 with TRBJ2-7; perhaps TRBD1 as D (5 bases). Source: unsorted PBMCs, taken 0.2 years before starting antiretroviral therapy. The clonotype originates from a middle-aged woman with HIV. The CDR3 sequence is CASSGQTYEQYF. The DNA of the CDR3 is TGTGCCAGCAGTGGACAGACCTACGAGCAGTACTTC.